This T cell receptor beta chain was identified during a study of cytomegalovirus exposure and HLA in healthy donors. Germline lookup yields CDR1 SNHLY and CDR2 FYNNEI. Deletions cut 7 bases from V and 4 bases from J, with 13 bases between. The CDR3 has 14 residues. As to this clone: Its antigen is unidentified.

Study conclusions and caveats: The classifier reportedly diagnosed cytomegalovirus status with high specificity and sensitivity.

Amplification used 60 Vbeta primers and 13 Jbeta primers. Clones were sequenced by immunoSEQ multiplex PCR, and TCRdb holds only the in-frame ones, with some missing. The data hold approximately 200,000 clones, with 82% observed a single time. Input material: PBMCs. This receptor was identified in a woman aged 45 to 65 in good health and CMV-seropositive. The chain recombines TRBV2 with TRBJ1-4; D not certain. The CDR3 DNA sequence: TGTGCCAGCATTGGTGACAACGGTAATGAAAAACTGTTTTTT. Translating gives CASIGDNGNEKLFF.